This T cell receptor beta chain was identified during a study of human T cells and chemical hapten exposure. As for the study in general: 2% DPC was applied to roughly 2 cm by roughly 2 cm of upper inner arm skin for sensitization.

Time point given: pre-sensitization, week 0. Sample treatment: therapeutic diphenylcyclopropenone sensitization with weekly scalp DPC. Unmatched junction bases numbered 7, after V lost 4 bases and J lost 0 bases. The CDR3 covers 17 residues. Germline CDR1 LGHDT, CDR2 YNNKEL (reference sequence). This clonotype was recorded many times. TCRdb re-called the RACE reads through MiXCR, storing one row per CDR3 protein. The profile shows roughly 380,000 distinct CDR3 sequences, about 5.1% of them singletons. The V and J genes are TRBV3-1 and TRBJ1-4; the match to TRBD1 covers 8 bases. Sequenced here: whole blood, sampled in connection with sensitization to the hapten diphenylcyclopropenone (DPC). This sequence originates from a woman aged 45-59 years with alopecia areata. Some clones in this sample may be carry-over from other donors' samples. Here the CDR3 DNA reads TGTGCCAGCAGCCTCCGGGACAGGTCTGCAACTAATGAAAAACTGTTTTTT. It codes for CASSLRDRSATNEKLFF.